These 27 T cell receptor beta chains were sequenced from one sample in a study of blood T cells in healthy people across ages (dated by TCRdb to between 2015 and 2016). Receptor amplification or capture employed 5' RACE. Instrument on record: Illumina HiSeq 2500. A second PCR of about 7 to 12 cycles was run with a J-beta primer mix and a sample-barcoded 5' primer. In-frame beta chains were kept once TCRdb had trimmed the public reads at Q25 with fastp and called clones with MiXCR. Rows with a matching CDR3 protein are joined into one entry that keeps the most common DNA and genes. In all, the sample holds around 1.5 million distinct CDR3 sequences, and around 59% of those were seen once. The ten largest clones represent under 8.5% of the sample. Sequencing was done on a sample of blood. These receptors all come from a man aged 18 to 30 in good health.

This clonotype appeared once. The chain has TRBV14 and TRBJ1-6; D not certain. This CDR3 spans 15 amino acids. Trimming pared 0 bases from V and 9 bases from J, leaving 12 bases between. Germline V lookup: CDR1 SGHDN, CDR2 FVKESK. In DNA form, the CDR3 reads TGTGCCAGCAGCCAAGAAACCCTTTGGAGTTCACCCCTCCACTTT. This codes for CASSQETLWSSPLHF.

In its sample, this clonotype was seen once. V is TRBV12-3 or TRBV12-4 and J is TRBJ2-3; D is perhaps TRBD2 (6 bases). The CDR3 has 15 amino acids. V was trimmed by 4 bases and J by 6 bases, leaving 17 bases between them. The CDR3 spells CASSSTTALADTQYF. The CDR3 bases are TGTGCCAGCAGTTCAACCACCGCCCTAGCGGATACGCAGTATTTT.

The chain combines TRBV20-1 with TRBJ2-3, with 9 nucleotides matching TRBD2. The CDR3 is 15 residues long. CDR1 is DFQATT, CDR2 SNEGSKA, per germline (reference sequence). V dropped 6 bases and J dropped 2; count of bases not matched to a gene: 9. CDR3 bases: TGCAGTGCCCACTTGACTAGCGGCCTCACAGATACGCAGTATTTT. Amino acids: CSAHLTSGLTDTQYF.

This clonotype was picked up a small number of times. V usage is TRBV5-1 and J usage is TRBJ1-1, with TRBD1 matching over 7 bases. Germline V gene data show CDR1 as SGHRS and CDR2 as YFSETQ. The CDR3 is 15 amino acids. V dropped 1 base and J dropped 5; count of bases not matched to a gene: 8. Here the CDR3 DNA reads TGCGCCAGCAGCTTGCATGGGGGCAGGGGGACTGAAGCTTTCTTT. Its translation: CASSLHGGRGTEAFF.

This chain links TRBV11-2 with TRBJ1-2; unclear D gene. V lost 2 bases to trimming and J lost 3 bases, with 7 bases between them. There are 13 residues in the CDR3. Germline V gene lookup returns CDR1 SGHAT and CDR2 FQNNGV. The CDR3, as DNA: TGTGCCAGCAGCTTACGAGATTACTATGGCTACACCTTC. It is translated as CASSLRDYYGYTF. Drawing the rest from reference TRBV11-2 and TRBJ1-2, the complete variable domain is EAGVAQSPRYKIIEKRQSVAFWCNPISGHATLYWYQQILGQGPKLLIQFQNNGVVDDSQLPKDRFSAERLKGVDSTLKIQPAKLEDSAVYLCASSLRDYYGYTFGSGTRLTVV.

CDR3 sequence reads: CASSQVGNLPYEQYF. The CDR3 DNA follows: TGTGCCAGCAGCCAAGTAGGCAACCTACCCTACGAGCAGTACTTC. V is TRBV14 and J is TRBJ2-7; no firm D call. The CDR3 extends over 15 amino acids. The germline V gene encodes CDR1 SGHDN and CDR2 FVKESK. V was trimmed by 1 base and J by 2 bases, leaving 12 bases between them.

The rearrangement links TRBV6-5 to TRBJ2-2; D assignment may be TRBD1 or TRBD2 (5 bases each). The V and J ends lost 7 bases and 4 bases respectively, with 7 bases between them. CDR1 MNHEY and CDR2 SVGAGI come from the germline V gene. CDR3 length equals 12 residues. The CDR3 DNA reads TGTGCCAGCATGGGGACCACCGGGGAGCTGTTTTTT. This codes for CASMGTTGELFF.

The CDR3 here is CSATTGDRGSEQYF. CDR3 bases: TGCAGTGCAACCACCGGGGACAGGGGGAGCGAGCAGTACTTC. The V gene is TRBV20-1, the J gene TRBJ2-7; 11 bases are shared with TRBD1. Losses at the gene ends were 6 bases for V and 6 bases for J; bases not matched to a gene: 10. The CDR3 is made up of 14 amino acids. Per the germline V gene, CDR1 is DFQATT and CDR2 is SNEGSKA (reference sequence).

The chain's CDR3 is CASSLLAGGALTSTDTQYF. The CDR3 bases are TGTGCCAGCAGCTTATTAGCGGGAGGGGCTCTCACAAGCACAGATACGCAGTATTTT. This chain links TRBV3-1 with TRBJ2-3; 11 bases match TRBD2. The CDR3 spans 19 residues. Germline lookup yields CDR1 LGHDT and CDR2 YNNKEL (reference sequence). V lost 5 bases, J lost 0 bases, and 13 bases stayed unmatched.

About this clonotype: A read error may produce the germline difference seen at one junction end. The chain couples TRBV4-1 to TRBJ2-1, with 8 bases fitting TRBD2. This CDR3 is built from 16 residues. The V gene's germline CDR1 is MGHRA and CDR2 YSYEKL. CDR3 sequence: CASSRKTSDSYNEQFF. The CDR3 DNA sequence: TGCGCCAGCAGTCGAAAGACTAGCGACTCCTACAATGAGCAGTTCTTT.

The rearrangement joins TRBV7-9 to TRBJ1-6; the match to TRBD1 covers 10 bases. In germline, CDR1 is SEHNR, CDR2 FQNEAQ (reference sequence). The J segment lost 7 bases and the V segment lost 5 bases, leaving 5 bases of the junction unmatched. This CDR3 has 15 amino acids. The DNA of the CDR3 is TGTGCCAGCAGCATGACAGGGGGCTACAATTCACCCCTCCACTTT. Encoded protein: CASSMTGGYNSPLHF. The whole variable domain, remainder taken from reference TRBV7-9 and TRBJ1-6, is DTGVSQNPRHKITKRGQNVTFRCDPISEHNRLYWYRQTLGQGPEFLTYFQNEAQLEKSRLLSDRFSAERPKGSFSTLEIQRTEQGDSAMYLCASSMTGGYNSPLHFGNGTRLTVT.

This clonotype has just a few counts. This sequence joins TRBV5-6 and TRBJ1-2; D gene ambiguous. The length of the CDR3 is 12 residues. The ends were cut back, 2 bases at V and 8 bases at J, with 10 bases in the middle. The germline V gene has CDR1 SGHDT and CDR2 YYEEEE. The CDR3 is CASSLRNWGYTF. CDR3 nucleotide sequence: TGTGCCAGCAGCTTAAGGAACTGGGGCTACACCTTC.

The rearrangement uses TRBV7-9 and TRBJ2-5, with D hard to call. Germline loops: CDR1 SEHNR, CDR2 FQNEAQ (reference sequence). V dropped 7 bases and J dropped 5 bases, with 26 bases sitting between them. The CDR3 has 17 amino acids. The CDR3 nucleotides are TGTGCCAGCATTCATCTCCTCGCGGAACCACCTCCTGAGACCCAGTACTTC. This gives the protein CASIHLLAEPPPETQYF.

In nucleotides, the CDR3 is TGCGCCAGCAGCCAAGAACCGGGACAGATGAACACTGAAGCTTTCTTT. Its translation: CASSQEPGQMNTEAFF. The chain carries TRBV4-1 and TRBJ1-1; 7 bases line up with TRBD1. Germline-derived CDR1 and CDR2 are MGHRA and YSYEKL. V trimming: 0 bases; J trimming: 0 bases; junction bases outside the gene matches: 4. This CDR3 is 16 amino acids long.

This clonotype was counted once. The genes are TRBV7-8 and TRBJ2-7; 13 nucleotides agree with TRBD2. With 5 bases clipped from V and 2 bases from J, the junction kept 9 bases outside the gene matches. From germline, CDR1 is SGHVS and CDR2 FQNEAQ. This CDR3 spans 17 amino acids. The CDR3: CASSLVLTSGRAYEQYF. CDR3 in DNA: TGTGCCAGCAGCCTAGTCCTTACTAGCGGGAGGGCCTACGAGCAGTACTTC.

This chain links TRBV28 with TRBJ2-6; TRBD1 or TRBD2 may be the D gene (5 bases each). The CDR3 is 19 residues long. V lost 5 bases and J 0 bases, leaving 20 bases between the germline ends. Germline V gene data show CDR1 as MDHEN and CDR2 as SYDVKM. CDR3 DNA: TGTGCCAGCAGTACACTCCCGCCGGGGCTACGCTCTGGGGCCAACGTCCTGACTTTC. Protein sequence: CASSTLPPGLRSGANVLTF.

This clonotype was observed a single time. The chain has TRBV5-1 and TRBJ1-2; D is undetermined. This CDR3 contains 16 residues. The germline V gene has CDR1 SGHRS and CDR2 YFSETQ. V lost 3 bases and J 0 bases, leaving 15 bases between the germline ends. The CDR3 loop is CASSSASGRTNYGYTF. The CDR3 DNA reads TGCGCCAGCAGCTCGGCGTCCGGGCGAACTAACTATGGCTACACCTTC.

The chain has TRBV9 and TRBJ2-5, with D perhaps TRBD2 (5 bases). CDR3 length: 13 amino acids. V lost 4 bases, J lost 5 bases, and 12 bases lay in between. Germline V gene sequence: CDR1 SGDLS, CDR2 YYNGEE. CDR3 protein: CASSNGIRETQYF. The CDR3 bases are TGTGCCAGCAGCAACGGGATCCGGGAGACCCAGTACTTC.

CDR3 in amino acids: CASSYYPPGANVLTF. CDR3 DNA sequence: TGTGCCAGCAGTTACTACCCACCCGGGGCCAACGTCCTGACTTTC. The chain employs TRBV6-5 and TRBJ2-6; D is undetermined. Germline CDR1 MNHEY, CDR2 SVGAGI. Trimming left V 1 base short and J 4 bases short, with 8 bases between. The CDR3 sequence is 15 residues long.

The gene calls are TRBV4-1 and TRBJ2-5, with a weak D call TRBD2 (6 bases). V was pared by 0 bases and J by 11 bases, with 25 bases between. Germline CDR1 is MGHRA and CDR2 is YSYEKL. The CDR3 sequence is 17 residues long. Written as DNA, the CDR3 is TGCGCCAGCAGCCAAGATGCCGCGCTAGCGCCGAGGGGTGAGCAGTACTTC. Translating gives CASSQDAALAPRGEQYF.

This clonotype was seen more than once but under ten times. The V call is TRBV27, the J call TRBJ2-7, with D maybe TRBD2 (6 bases). This CDR3 contains 14 residues. Trimming removed 3 bases from V and 6 bases from J, with 15 bases in between. CDR1 and CDR2 from the germline V gene are MNHEY and SMNVEV (reference sequence). The CDR3 spells CASSFSGSGFEQYF. CDR3 sequence (DNA): TGTGCCAGCAGTTTCAGTGGGAGCGGGTTCGAGCAGTACTTC.

The chain uses TRBV4-2 and TRBJ2-7; no reliable D call. The V and J ends lost 0 bases and 4 bases respectively, with 7 bases between them. The germline V gene has CDR1 LGHNA and CDR2 YNFKEQ. This CDR3 contains 13 residues. CDR3 region: CASSQEVEYEQYF. The CDR3 DNA reads as TGTGCCAGCAGCCAAGAAGTAGAATACGAGCAGTACTTC.

The chain recombines TRBV18 with TRBJ2-1, with TRBD2 matching 7 bases. The DNA end is a closer match to TRBJ2-7, so the J assignment may be wrong. CDR1 and CDR2 from the germline V gene are KGHSH and LQKENI. This CDR3 contains 14 residues. The CDR3 DNA sequence: TGTGCCAGCTCACCGCGGGGGTACGGGTACGAGCAGTACTTC. Encoded protein: CASSPRGYGYEQYF.

This chain links TRBV12-3 or TRBV12-4 with TRBJ1-1; D is unclear. V was clipped by 6 bases and J by 8 bases, with 10 bases between them. The CDR3 covers 11 residues. For the CDR3, the DNA is TGTGCCAGCAGCAAATTCCAGGAAGCTTTCTTT. This translates into CASSKFQEAFF.

This sequence joins TRBV2 and TRBJ2-2, with D possibly TRBD2 on 6 matching bases. The V gene's germline CDR1 is SNHLY and CDR2 FYNNEI. This CDR3 is 15 amino acids long. V lost 4 bases, J lost 2 bases, and 11 bases lay in between. The CDR3 sequence is CASSVPRGNTGELFF. As DNA, the CDR3 is TGTGCCAGCAGTGTCCCGCGGGGAAACACCGGGGAGCTGTTTTTT.

Details on this clonotype: A junction boundary mismatches the germline segment, possibly from a read error. CDR3 DNA: TGCGCCGGCAGCTTGGCCCCCGGGACTACCCCCAATGAGCAGTTCTTC. It is translated as CAGSLAPGTTPNEQFF. The chain carries TRBV5-1 and TRBJ2-1, with 7 nucleotides matching TRBD2. Germline CDR1 reads SGHRS; CDR2 reads YFSETQ. The CDR3 runs to 16 residues.

This clonotype appeared a few times. The chain joins TRBV29-1 to TRBJ2-7; TRBD1 matches 7 bases. Per germline, CDR1 SQVTM and CDR2 ANQGSEA. V shed 1 base and J 2 bases; nucleotides not matched to a gene: 8. This CDR3 spans 15 amino acids. CDR3 nucleotide sequence: TGCAGCGTTGAAGGTCTTTGGGGGACAGCCTACGAGCAGTACTTC. It yields the protein CSVEGLWGTAYEQYF.